These 29 T cell receptor beta chains were sequenced from one sample in a study of early T cells in non-severe SARS-CoV-2 infection. TCRdb analysed the 5' RACE reads with MiXCR anew, one entry per CDR3 protein. The sample contains tens of thousands of distinct CDR3 sequences, roughly 15% of which appear only once. Sequenced sample: whole blood. Receptors were obtained from an adult who was a healthcare worker with PCR-confirmed SARS-CoV-2 infection or an uninfected control (not recorded which).

This clonotype occurred many times. The J gene is TRBJ1-2, the V gene TRBV21-1; the D call of TRBD1 is as the table states it, not checked on the DNA. TRBV21-1 is assigned pseudogene status. The CDR3 is 15 residues long. The CDR3 spells CASSKGTGGFYGYTF. The CDR3 region has the DNA TGTGCCAGCAGCAAAGGGACAGGGGGCTTTTATGGCTACACCTTC.

The sample holds a few counts of this clonotype. The V and J genes are TRBV6-1 and TRBJ2-1; 14 bases are a match to TRBD2. CDR1 is MNHNS and CDR2 is SASEGT in the germline V gene. J gave up 4 bases and V 7 bases, and 9 bases lay outside the gene matches. The CDR3 is 17 residues long. CDR3 region: CASMGTSGGPLYNEQFF. The CDR3 nucleotides read TGTGCCAGCATGGGGACTAGCGGGGGCCCCTTGTACAATGAGCAGTTCTTC.

The V and J genes are TRBV12-3 or TRBV12-4 and TRBJ1-3, with 8 bases lining up with TRBD1. Trimming took 6 bases from V and 7 from J; bases not matched to a gene: 11. The CDR3 is 15 residues long. The CDR3 DNA reads TGTGCCAGCAGCCCCGGGACAGGCTTGTGGAACACCATATATTTT. Protein sequence: CASSPGTGLWNTIYF.

This sequence joins TRBV11-2 and TRBJ2-7, with D possibly matching TRBD1 (6 bases). The germline gives CDR1 SGHAT, CDR2 FQNNGV. The CDR3 has 15 amino acids. The V and J ends lost 6 bases and 1 base respectively, with 16 bases between them. DNA for the CDR3: TGTGCCAGCAGTTCCACTCAGGGGTGGTCCTACGAGCAGTACTTC. Its translation: CASSSTQGWSYEQYF.

In DNA form, the CDR3 reads TGCAGCGCCCAGGGTTCCGGGGAGCTGTTTTTT. Its translation: CSAQGSGELFF. The rearrangement uses TRBV29-1 and TRBJ2-2; weak D call: TRBD1 (5 bases). Deletions cut 7 bases from V and 6 bases from J, with 9 bases between. The germline gives CDR1 SQVTM, CDR2 ANQGSEA. The CDR3 runs 11 residues.

This chain links TRBV20-1 with TRBJ2-3; D call uncertain. Germline loops: CDR1 DFQATT, CDR2 SNEGSKA (reference sequence). Trimming pared 3 bases from V and 0 bases from J, leaving 4 bases between. This CDR3 is 12 amino acids long. CDR3 in DNA: TGCAGTGCTAGTAGCAGCACAGATACGCAGTATTTT. This sequence encodes CSASSSTDTQYF.

This chain connects TRBV28 to TRBJ2-7, with D perhaps assigned TRBD1 or TRBD2 (5 bases each). Deletions cut 3 bases from V and 5 bases from J, with 14 bases between. Looked up from germline, CDR1 is MDHEN and CDR2 is SYDVKM. The CDR3 covers 14 residues. CDR3 DNA sequence: TGTGCCAGCAGTTTTTCGGGGACCAAGGACGAGCAGTACTTC. Translating it yields CASSFSGTKDEQYF.

This clonotype occurred a few times. This rearrangement joins TRBV6-4 to TRBJ2-3, with 8 bases that match TRBD2. Losses at the gene ends were 3 bases for V and 2 bases for J; bases not matched to a gene: 4. CDR1 and CDR2 from the germline V gene are MRHNA and SNTAGT. CDR3 size: 15 residues. The CDR3 protein is CASSEGRGDTDTQYF. As DNA, the CDR3 is TGTGCCAGCAGTGAAGGGCGGGGGGACACAGATACGCAGTATTTT.

This clonotype appeared many times. The CDR3, as DNA: TGTGCCAGCAGTTACGGGTATACCGACTACAATGAGCAGTTCTTC. Translating it yields CASSYGYTDYNEQFF. The V and J genes are TRBV6-2 or TRBV6-3 and TRBJ2-1; no firm D call. The CDR3 runs to 15 residues. Per the germline V gene, CDR1 is MNHEY and CDR2 is SVGEGT. V was shortened by 2 bases and J by 3 bases, with 11 bases between the two germline ends.

The rearrangement uses TRBV7-9 and TRBJ1-1, with TRBD1 identical over 7 bases. The CDR3 loop spans 16 amino acids. Trimming took 2 bases from V and 5 from J; bases not matched to a gene: 11. Germline CDR1 and CDR2: SEHNR and FQNEAQ (reference sequence). CDR3 DNA: TGTGCCAGCAGCTTAAGCCTCACAGGGGTAGAGACTGAAGCTTTCTTT. This sequence encodes CASSLSLTGVETEAFF. The full variable domain, in which reference TRBV7-9 and TRBJ1-1 provide the parts outside the CDR3, is DTGVSQNPRHKITKRGQNVTFRCDPISEHNRLYWYRQTLGQGPEFLTYFQNEAQLEKSRLLSDRFSAERPKGSFSTLEIQRTEQGDSAMYLCASSLSLTGVETEAFFGQGTRLTVV.

CDR3 region: CASSLSWEAEAFF. The DNA of the CDR3 is TGTGCCAGCAGCTTAAGCTGGGAGGCTGAAGCTTTCTTT. The chain recombines TRBV7-6 with TRBJ1-1; D gene unclear. V lost 2 bases and J 6 bases, leaving 10 bases between the germline ends. There are 13 residues in the CDR3. Germline CDR1 and CDR2: SGHVS and FNYEAQ.

The chain joins TRBV7-2 to TRBJ2-6; the D call may be TRBD1 or TRBD2 (5 bases each). This CDR3 contains 17 residues. CDR1 and CDR2 from the germline V gene are SGHTA and FQGNSA. Trimming cost V 4 bases and J 0 bases, with 13 bases left between them. The CDR3 DNA reads TGTGCCAGCAGCTACCCGGGGCAGTTCTCTGGGGCCAACGTCCTGACTTTC. Its translation is CASSYPGQFSGANVLTF. Based on the CDR3 plus reference TRBV7-2 and TRBJ2-6, the full variable domain is GAGVSQSPSNKVTEKGKDVELRCDPISGHTALYWYRQSLGQGLEFLIYFQGNSAPDKSGLPSDRFSAERTGGSVSTLTIQRTQQEDSAVYLCASSYPGQFSGANVLTFGAGSRLTVL.

V and J are TRBV7-2 and TRBJ2-2, with TRBD2 matching over 12 bases. The CDR3 is 17 amino acids. Germline V gene data show CDR1 as SGHTA and CDR2 as FQGNSA. J lost 9 bases, V lost 6 bases, and 14 bases had no gene match. CDR3 in amino acids: CASRKGETSGGFRELFF. The CDR3 DNA is TGTGCCAGCAGAAAGGGAGAGACTAGCGGGGGATTCAGGGAGCTGTTTTTT.

This clonotype came up a few times. This chain joins TRBV12-3 or TRBV12-4 and TRBJ1-1; 7 bases are a match to TRBD1. The CDR3 contains 12 residues. J was trimmed by 10 bases and V by 7 bases; bases with no gene match: 9. The CDR3 is CASTRTGRGAFF. As DNA, the CDR3 is TGTGCCAGCACCCGGACAGGAAGAGGAGCTTTCTTT.

The chain recombines TRBV20-1 with TRBJ2-7, with TRBD1 identical over 12 bases. The germline gives CDR1 DFQATT, CDR2 SNEGSKA (reference sequence). The V and J ends lost 7 bases and 5 bases, in that order; junction bases with no gene match: 6. This CDR3 spans 13 amino acids. CDR3 protein: CSVQGTGGHEQYF. CDR3 sequence (DNA): TGCAGTGTCCAGGGGACAGGGGGCCACGAGCAGTACTTC.

The chain combines TRBV11-2 with TRBJ1-1; D is unresolved. The V gene's germline CDR1 is SGHAT and CDR2 FQNNGV. This CDR3 has 13 amino acids. With 3 bases removed from V and 0 bases from J, the gap between germline ends came to 5 bases. The CDR3 DNA reads TGTGCCAGCAGCTTTATTGTGAACACTGAAGCTTTCTTT. Amino acids: CASSFIVNTEAFF.

This clonotype turned up a few times. The chain links TRBV5-1 to TRBJ1-2, with D hard to call. The CDR3 is made up of 15 amino acids. Per the germline V gene, CDR1 is SGHRS and CDR2 is YFSETQ. V lost 4 bases and J lost 2, with 15 bases in between. CDR3 region: CASSPGAQTNYGYTF. The CDR3 nucleotides read TGCGCCAGCAGCCCGGGCGCGCAGACGAACTATGGCTACACCTTC.

This clonotype was observed at least ten times. The chain has TRBV12-3 or TRBV12-4 and TRBJ1-4, with a weak D call TRBD1 (6 bases). The V end lost 3 bases, the J end lost 3 bases, and 11 bases lay between the germline ends. The CDR3 totals 15 residues. Here the CDR3 reads CASSFGGQANEKLFF. CDR3 nucleotide sequence: TGTGCCAGCAGTTTCGGGGGGCAGGCTAATGAAAAACTGTTTTTT.

The V gene is TRBV7-2, the J gene TRBJ2-3; D is perhaps TRBD1 (6 bases). Germline V gene lookup returns CDR1 SGHTA and CDR2 FQGNSA. The CDR3 has 16 amino acids. Between the trimmed V and J ends, which lost 1 base and 0 bases, there was a span of 11 bases. CDR3 coding DNA: TGTGCCAGCAGCTTAGGTCCCCAGGGGAGCACAGATACGCAGTATTTT. Translating gives CASSLGPQGSTDTQYF.

A few counts support this clonotype. The chain joins TRBV28 to TRBJ1-2; D might be TRBD1 (6 bases). The CDR3 is made up of 14 amino acids. CDR1 is MDHEN and CDR2 is SYDVKM in the germline V gene. Trimming stripped 5 bases from V and 4 bases from J, with 14 bases between. The CDR3 DNA reads as TGTGCCAGCAGTACCCCGGACAGAGTCTATGGCTACACCTTC. Translation: CASSTPDRVYGYTF.

The chain couples TRBV15 to TRBJ1-4; D unresolved. V dropped 4 bases and J dropped 2 bases, with 11 bases sitting between them. The germline V gene encodes CDR1 LNHNV and CDR2 YYDKDF (reference sequence). This CDR3 comprises 15 residues. CDR3 in DNA: TGTGCCACCAGCAAAGCCCCCGGGACTAATGAAAAACTGTTTTTT. Amino acids: CATSKAPGTNEKLFF.

This clonotype was seen a handful of times. J is TRBJ2-5 and V is TRBV7-6; a weak D match, TRBD1 (5 bases). Trimming left V 5 bases short and J 3 bases short, with 16 bases between. The CDR3 has 15 amino acids. Germline V gives CDR1 SGHVS, CDR2 FNYEAQ. The CDR3 is CASSREVAGKETQYF. The CDR3 DNA reads as TGTGCCAGCAGCAGAGAGGTCGCAGGGAAAGAGACCCAGTACTTC.

The chain couples TRBV4-3 to TRBJ1-2; no reliable D call. Trimming removed 1 base from V and 6 bases from J, with 15 bases in between. The CDR3 covers 15 residues. The V gene's germline CDR1 is LGHNA and CDR2 YSLEER. The CDR3 spells CASSQGDTSFHGYTF. CDR3 DNA sequence: TGCGCCAGCAGCCAAGGAGACACCAGTTTTCATGGCTACACCTTC.

The chain carries TRBV30 and TRBJ2-1; 10 bases match TRBD2. This CDR3 has 14 amino acids. V dropped 4 bases and J dropped 4; count of bases not matched to a gene: 4. Per the germline V gene, CDR1 is GTSNPN and CDR2 is SVGIG (reference sequence). The CDR3 reads CAWKTSGAYNEQFF. CDR3 DNA sequence: TGTGCCTGGAAAACTAGCGGGGCGTACAATGAGCAGTTCTTC.

This clonotype occurred a few times. The gene calls are TRBV7-6 and TRBJ1-1, with D maybe TRBD1 (5 bases). The V and J ends lost 3 bases and 1 base respectively, with 12 bases between them. Germline CDR1 is SGHVS and CDR2 is FNYEAQ. CDR3 size: 15 residues. The CDR3 protein is CASSLAGGPNTEAFF. The DNA for the CDR3 is TGTGCCAGCAGCTTGGCGGGGGGTCCGAACACTGAAGCTTTCTTT.

The chain recombines TRBV28 with TRBJ2-7; perhaps TRBD1 as D (6 bases). V lost 2 bases and J lost 4, with 9 bases in between. The CDR3 sequence is 13 residues long. Looked up from germline, CDR1 is MDHEN and CDR2 is SYDVKM. The CDR3 sequence: CASSLPGQYEQYF. In DNA form, the CDR3 reads TGTGCCAGCAGTTTACCCGGACAGTACGAGCAGTACTTC.

This clonotype was seen a handful of times. The V call is TRBV10-3, the J call TRBJ1-3; D not certain. This CDR3 contains 12 residues. CDR1 is ENHRY, CDR2 SYGVKD, per germline. V was pared by 6 bases and J by 12 bases, with 15 bases between. This CDR3 reads CAISPTSVDIYF. Written as DNA, the CDR3 is TGTGCCATCAGCCCGACGAGTGTGGACATATATTTT.

This clonotype has just a few counts. The gene calls are TRBV5-1 and TRBJ2-5, with D hard to call. From germline, CDR1 is SGHRS and CDR2 YFSETQ. This CDR3 has 16 residues. Deletions cut 0 bases from V and 5 bases from J, with 17 bases between. Here the CDR3 reads CASSLETSLFSETQYF. CDR3 DNA: TGCGCCAGCAGCTTGGAGACTTCTTTATTCTCTGAGACCCAGTACTTC.

This clonotype was detected only a few times. The chain joins TRBV27 to TRBJ2-7; TRBD1 matches at 9 bases. V trimming: 3 bases; J trimming: 3 bases; junction bases outside the gene matches: 6. Germline assignment: CDR1 MNHEY and CDR2 SMNVEV (reference sequence). The CDR3 is 15 residues long. The DNA for the CDR3 is TGTGCCAGCAGTTTTATTCCGGGACAGGGCTACGAGCAGTACTTC. As protein: CASSFIPGQGYEQYF.